These T cell receptor beta chains were read from a single sample in a study of PD-1 blockade in mismatch repair-deficient tumors. This table comes from immunoSEQ multiplex PCR, and its TCRdb copy is limited to in-frame clones, with some not included. The sample contains approximately 60,000 clones, around 88% of which appear only once. The material sequenced was peripheral blood, taken 52 weeks after starting pembrolizumab. These receptors were collected from an adult with mismatch repair-deficient cancer. The conserved cysteine and the conserved F or W are not part of the CDR3 here. D genes are given only for firm matches.

>TRBV9|-|TRBJ1-2
ASSVASGIGSGYT
>TRBV10-3|TRBD1|TRBJ1-1
AISPSGQAVTEAF
>TRBV19|TRBD1|TRBJ2-7
ASTPTGASLEQY
>TRBV9|TRBD2|TRBJ2-1
ASSVSSGISSYNEQF
>TRBV28|-|TRBJ1-5
ASSPGWGNQPQH
>TRBV5-1|TRBD2|TRBJ2-7
ASSSDSGRSSYEQY
>TRBV11-3|TRBD1|TRBJ2-7
ASSLSPWTGPSYEQY
>TRBV11-3|-|TRBJ2-6
ASSLVLWGKGANVLT
>TRBV7-9|TRBD1|TRBJ1-4
ASSLEGQLNEKLF
>TRBV11-2|-|TRBJ2-3
ASSHQDTQY
>TRBV5-6|-|TRBJ2-1
ASSLSSRYNEQF
>TRBV11-3|-|TRBJ2-3
ASSFTSLDTQY
>TRBV4-1|-|TRBJ2-2
ASSQGLSRHSSNTGELF